One sample yielded the 3 T cell receptor beta chains listed below, sequenced in a study of shared clonotypes between healthy human individuals. The data were produced by immunoSEQ multiplex PCR, yet TCRdb's version contains in-frame clones alone and is incomplete. The sample comprises 2 million to 2.5 million clones, 95% of which are singletons, and roughly 0.13% rests with the top ten. The specimen sequenced was naive CD4+ T cells sorted from blood. Subset in this sample: CD45RA+ positively selected. These receptors all stem from a man younger than 30 in good health.

This chain links TRBV9 with TRBJ1-2, with 8 bases identical to TRBD1. Germline trimming cut 6 bases from V and 3 bases from J; bases unmatched to any gene: 4. The CDR3 covers 13 residues. Germline loops: CDR1 SGDLS, CDR2 YYNGEE. CDR3 sequence (DNA): TGTGCCAGCAACGGACAGGGAGACTATGGCTACACCTTC. It specifies CASNGQGDYGYTF. The complete variable domain, with remaining parts taken from reference TRBV9 and TRBJ1-2, reads DSGVTQTPKHLITATGQRVTLRCSPRSGDLSVYWYQQSLDQGLQFLIQYYNGEERAKGNILERFSAQQFPDLHSELNLSSLELGDSALYFCASNGQGDYGYTFGSGTRLTVV.

The chain combines TRBV6-5 with TRBJ2-5; TRBD2 aligns across 8 bases. The CDR3 contains 16 residues. With V trimmed by 4 bases and J by 1 base, 8 bases remained unmatched. Germline V gene sequence: CDR1 MNHEY, CDR2 SVGAGI. The chain's CDR3 is CASSSHPAGGQETQYF. The CDR3 DNA is TGTGCCAGCAGTTCCCACCCGGCGGGGGGCCAAGAGACCCAGTACTTC.

The chain links TRBV19 to TRBJ2-7; TRBD2 matches at 9 bases. With V trimmed by 5 bases and J by 0 bases, 11 bases remained unmatched. Germline V CDR1 and CDR2: LNHDA, SQIVND (reference sequence). The CDR3 is 17 amino acids. CDR3 in DNA: TGTGCCAGTAGTTTAGGACTAGCGACTAAGAGCTCCTACGAGCAGTACTTC. Protein sequence: CASSLGLATKSSYEQYF.